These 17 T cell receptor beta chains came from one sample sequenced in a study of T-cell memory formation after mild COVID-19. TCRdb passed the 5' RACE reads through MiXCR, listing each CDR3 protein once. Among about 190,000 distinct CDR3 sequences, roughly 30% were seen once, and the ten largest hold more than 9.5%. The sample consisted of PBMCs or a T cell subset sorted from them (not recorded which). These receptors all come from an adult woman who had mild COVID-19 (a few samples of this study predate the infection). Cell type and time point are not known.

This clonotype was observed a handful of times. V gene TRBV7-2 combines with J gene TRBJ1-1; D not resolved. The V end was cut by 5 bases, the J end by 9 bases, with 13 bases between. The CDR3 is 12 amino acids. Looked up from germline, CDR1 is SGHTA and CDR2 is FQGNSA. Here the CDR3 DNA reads TGTGCCAGCAGCCAGCAAGCTACTAAAGCTTTCTTT. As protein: CASSQQATKAFF.

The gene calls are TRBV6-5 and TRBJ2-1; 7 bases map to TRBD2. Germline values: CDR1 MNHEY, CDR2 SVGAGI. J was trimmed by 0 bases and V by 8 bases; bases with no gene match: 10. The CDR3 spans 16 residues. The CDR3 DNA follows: TGTGCCAGCCTTAGACTGGCGGGAGTCTCCTACAATGAGCAGTTCTTC. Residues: CASLRLAGVSYNEQFF.

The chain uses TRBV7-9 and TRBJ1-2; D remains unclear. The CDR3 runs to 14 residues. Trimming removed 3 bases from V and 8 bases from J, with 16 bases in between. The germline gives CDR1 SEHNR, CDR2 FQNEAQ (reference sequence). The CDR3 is CASSFGPTIGGYTF. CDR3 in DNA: TGTGCCAGCAGCTTTGGTCCTACTATAGGAGGCTACACCTTC. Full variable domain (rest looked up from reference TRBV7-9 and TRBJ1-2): DTGVSQNPRHKITKRGQNVTFRCDPISEHNRLYWYRQTLGQGPEFLTYFQNEAQLEKSRLLSDRFSAERPKGSFSTLEIQRTEQGDSAMYLCASSFGPTIGGYTFGSGTRLTVV.

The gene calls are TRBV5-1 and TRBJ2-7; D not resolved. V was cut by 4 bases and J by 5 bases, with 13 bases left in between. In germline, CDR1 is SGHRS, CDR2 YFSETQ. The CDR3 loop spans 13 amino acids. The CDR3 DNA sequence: TGCGCCAGCAGCCCGATCCTCGGAGACGAGCAGTACTTC. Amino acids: CASSPILGDEQYF.

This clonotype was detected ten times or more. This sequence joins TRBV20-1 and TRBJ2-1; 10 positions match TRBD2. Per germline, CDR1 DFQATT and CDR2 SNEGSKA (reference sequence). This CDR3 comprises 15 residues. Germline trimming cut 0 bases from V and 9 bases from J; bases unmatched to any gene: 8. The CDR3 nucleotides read TGCAGTGCTAGAGATTGGCTAGCGGGAGTGGGTGAGCAGTTCTTC. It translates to CSARDWLAGVGEQFF.

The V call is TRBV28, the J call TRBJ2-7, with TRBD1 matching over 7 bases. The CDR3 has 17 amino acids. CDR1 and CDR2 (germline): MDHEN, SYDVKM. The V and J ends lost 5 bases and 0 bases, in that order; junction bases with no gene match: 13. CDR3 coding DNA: TGTGCCAGCAGTAGAACGGGACAGTTTGCCAGCTCCTACGAGCAGTACTTC. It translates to CASSRTGQFASSYEQYF. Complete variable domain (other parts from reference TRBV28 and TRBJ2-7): DVKVTQSSRYLVKRTGEKVFLECVQDMDHENMFWYRQDPGLGLRLIYFSYDVKMKEKGDIPEGYSVSREKKERFSLILESASTNQTSMYLCASSRTGQFASSYEQYFGPGTRLTVT.

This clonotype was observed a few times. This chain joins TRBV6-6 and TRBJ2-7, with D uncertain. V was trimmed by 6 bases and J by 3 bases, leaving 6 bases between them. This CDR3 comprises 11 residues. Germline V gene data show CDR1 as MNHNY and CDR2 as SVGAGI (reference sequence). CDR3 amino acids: CASSDYYEQYF. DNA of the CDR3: TGTGCCAGCAGCGATTACTACGAGCAGTACTTC.

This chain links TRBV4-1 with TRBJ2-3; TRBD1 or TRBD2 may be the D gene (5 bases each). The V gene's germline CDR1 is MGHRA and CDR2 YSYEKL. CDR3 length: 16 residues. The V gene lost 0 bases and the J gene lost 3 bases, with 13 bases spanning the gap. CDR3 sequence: CASSQDIQGRTDTQYF. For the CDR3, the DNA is TGCGCCAGCAGCCAAGATATTCAGGGACGGACAGATACGCAGTATTTT.

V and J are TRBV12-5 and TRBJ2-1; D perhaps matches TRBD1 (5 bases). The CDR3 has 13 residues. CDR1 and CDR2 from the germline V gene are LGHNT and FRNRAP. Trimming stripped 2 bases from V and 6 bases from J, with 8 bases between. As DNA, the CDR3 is TGTGCTAGTGGTTTGACGCAGGGCAATGAGCAGTTCTTC. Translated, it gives CASGLTQGNEQFF.

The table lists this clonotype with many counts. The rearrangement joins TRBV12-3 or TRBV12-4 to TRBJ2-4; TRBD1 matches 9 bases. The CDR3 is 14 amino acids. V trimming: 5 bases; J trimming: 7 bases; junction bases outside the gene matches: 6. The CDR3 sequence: CASSPRTGENIQYF. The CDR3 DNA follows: TGTGCCAGCAGTCCCCGGACAGGGGAGAACATTCAGTACTTC.

CDR3 in amino acids: CASSVGGNTGELFF. Here the CDR3 DNA reads TGTGCCAGCAGCGTAGGCGGAAACACCGGGGAGCTGTTTTTT. The chain is built from TRBV9 and TRBJ2-2; D gene unclear. The CDR3 has 14 residues. Germline CDR1 is SGDLS and CDR2 is YYNGEE. Trimming removed 0 bases at V and 2 bases at J, with 5 bases between.

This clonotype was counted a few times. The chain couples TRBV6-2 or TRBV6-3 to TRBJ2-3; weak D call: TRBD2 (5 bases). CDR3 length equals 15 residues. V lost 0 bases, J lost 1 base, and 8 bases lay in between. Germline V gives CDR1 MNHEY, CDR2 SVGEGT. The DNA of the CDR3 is TGTGCCAGCAGTTACTCGCCCGGGGGCACAGATACGCAGTATTTT. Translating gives CASSYSPGGTDTQYF.

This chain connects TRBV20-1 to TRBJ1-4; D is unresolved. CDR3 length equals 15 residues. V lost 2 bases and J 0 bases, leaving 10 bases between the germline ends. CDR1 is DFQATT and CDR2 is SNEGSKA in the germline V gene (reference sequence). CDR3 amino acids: CSARRGSATNEKLFF. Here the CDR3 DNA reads TGCAGTGCTAGACGAGGAAGCGCAACTAATGAAAAACTGTTTTTT.

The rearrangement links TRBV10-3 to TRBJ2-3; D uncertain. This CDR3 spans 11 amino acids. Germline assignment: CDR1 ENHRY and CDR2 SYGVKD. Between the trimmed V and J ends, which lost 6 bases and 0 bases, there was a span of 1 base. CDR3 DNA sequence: TGTGCCATCAGCAGCACAGATACGCAGTATTTT. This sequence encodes CAISSTDTQYF.

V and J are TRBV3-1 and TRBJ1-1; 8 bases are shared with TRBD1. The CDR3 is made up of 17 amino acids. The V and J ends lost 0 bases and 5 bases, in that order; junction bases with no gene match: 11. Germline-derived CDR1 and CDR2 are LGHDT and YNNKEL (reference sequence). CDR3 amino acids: CASSQERKPGGLTEAFF. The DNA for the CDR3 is TGTGCCAGCAGCCAAGAAAGAAAACCAGGGGGCTTGACTGAAGCTTTCTTT.

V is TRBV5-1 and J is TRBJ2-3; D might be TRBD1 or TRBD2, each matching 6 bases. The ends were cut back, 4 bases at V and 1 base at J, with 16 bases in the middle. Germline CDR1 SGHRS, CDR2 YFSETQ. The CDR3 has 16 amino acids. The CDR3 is CASSPGVAVRTDTQYF. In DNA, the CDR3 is TGCGCCAGCAGCCCAGGGGTAGCGGTGCGCACAGATACGCAGTATTTT.

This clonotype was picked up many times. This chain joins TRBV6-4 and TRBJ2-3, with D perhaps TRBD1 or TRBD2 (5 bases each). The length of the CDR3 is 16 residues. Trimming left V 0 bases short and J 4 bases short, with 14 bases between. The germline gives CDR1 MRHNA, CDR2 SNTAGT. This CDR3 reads CASSDSRVGDADTQYF. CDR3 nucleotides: TGTGCCAGCAGTGACTCGAGGGTAGGGGATGCAGATACGCAGTATTTT.